This T cell receptor beta chain is drawn from a study of vaccination and CD4 T cells after COVID-19. Study-wide context: The convalescent population consisted of six males and four females, two of whom were of Hispanic ethnicity. The post-vaccine samples came a median about 77 days after dose two (range 14 to 241). Study-level findings and limits: The great majority, 304 of 307 vaccine-specific clones, proved spike mono-reactive in convalescent patients.

TCRdb reprocessed the PCR reads via MiXCR and lists one record per CDR3 protein. The sample shows 20,000 to 25,000 distinct CDR3 sequences, more than 45% of them seen only once. For this clonotype: The antigen remains unidentified.

The CDR3 loop spans 13 amino acids. Germline loops: CDR1 KGHDR, CDR2 SFDVKD. Trimming removed 3 bases from V and 5 bases from J, with 8 bases in between. The chain recombines TRBV24-1 with TRBJ2-3; the D call may be TRBD1 or TRBD2 (5 bases each). This TCR was recovered from a human donor who had recovered from COVID-19. Specimen: CD4+ T cells from blood, collected before SARS-CoV-2 vaccination. This CDR3 reads CATSDGGLDTQYF. DNA of the CDR3: TGTGCCACCAGTGATGGGGGTCTAGATACGCAGTATTTT.